This T cell receptor (beta chain) came from a study of blood T cell repertoires in COVID-19. In germline, CDR1 is LGHDT, CDR2 YNNKEL (reference sequence). V lost 2 bases to trimming and J lost 4 bases, with 24 bases between them. This CDR3 spans 19 amino acids. Everyone who took part was about 18 to 90 years old, and they came from about two dozen US areas. Membership in each cohort depended on participant-reported clinical history. Produced via immunoSEQ multiplex PCR; TCRdb's table is partial and in-frame only. Seen here are 250,000 to 350,000 clones, roughly 89% observed once, and the top ten hold more than 8.5%. In this sample, this clone turned up once.

The sequenced sample consisted of PBMCs or T cells enriched from blood (not recorded which). V usage is TRBV3-1 (or the pseudogene TRBV3-2) and J usage is TRBJ2-1; D might be TRBD1 (6 bases). This receptor was taken from a woman aged 18-35 years who had recovered from COVID-19. The CDR3 bases are TGTGCCAGCAGCCAACTGCAGGGGCTGGGGAACACCCGTTACAATGAGCAGTTCTTC. Amino acid sequence: CASSQLQGLGNTRYNEQFF.